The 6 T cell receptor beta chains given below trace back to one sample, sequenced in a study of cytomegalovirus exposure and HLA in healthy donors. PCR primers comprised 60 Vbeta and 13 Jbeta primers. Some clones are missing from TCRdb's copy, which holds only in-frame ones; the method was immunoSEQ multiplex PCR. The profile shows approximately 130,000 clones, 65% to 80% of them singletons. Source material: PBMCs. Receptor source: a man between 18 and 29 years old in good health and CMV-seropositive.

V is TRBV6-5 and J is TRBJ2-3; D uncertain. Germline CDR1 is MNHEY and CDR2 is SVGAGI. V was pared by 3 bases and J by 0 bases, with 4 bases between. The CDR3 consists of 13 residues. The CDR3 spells CASSYPSTDTQYF. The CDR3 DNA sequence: TGTGCCAGCAGTTATCCTAGCACAGATACGCAGTATTTT.

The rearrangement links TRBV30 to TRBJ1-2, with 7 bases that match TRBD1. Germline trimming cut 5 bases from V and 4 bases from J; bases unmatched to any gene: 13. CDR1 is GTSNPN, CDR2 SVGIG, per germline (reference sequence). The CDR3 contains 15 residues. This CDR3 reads CAWGQKDRVGYGYTF. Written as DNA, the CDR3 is TGTGCCTGGGGTCAAAAAGACAGGGTAGGCTATGGCTACACCTTC.

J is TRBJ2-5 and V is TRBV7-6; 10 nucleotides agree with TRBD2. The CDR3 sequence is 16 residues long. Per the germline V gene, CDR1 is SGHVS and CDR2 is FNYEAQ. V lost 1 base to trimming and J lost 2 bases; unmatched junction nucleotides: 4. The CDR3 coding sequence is TGTGCCAGCAGCTTAGATCCTAGCGGGGGACAAGAGACCCAGTACTTC. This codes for CASSLDPSGGQETQYF.

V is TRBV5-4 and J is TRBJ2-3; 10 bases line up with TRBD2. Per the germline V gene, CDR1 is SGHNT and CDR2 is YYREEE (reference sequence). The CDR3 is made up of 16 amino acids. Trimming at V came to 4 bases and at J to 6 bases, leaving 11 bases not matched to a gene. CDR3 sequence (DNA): TGTGCCAGCAGCGGGGGACTAGCGAGAGGGGGGGATACGCAGTATTTT. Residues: CASSGGLARGGDTQYF.

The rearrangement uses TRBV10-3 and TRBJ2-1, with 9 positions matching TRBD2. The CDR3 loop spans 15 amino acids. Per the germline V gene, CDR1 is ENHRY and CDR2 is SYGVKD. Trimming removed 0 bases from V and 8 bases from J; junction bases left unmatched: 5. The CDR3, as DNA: TGTGCCATCAGTGAGTCGGCGGGGGGGCTCCATGAGCAGTTCTTC. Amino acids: CAISESAGGLHEQFF.

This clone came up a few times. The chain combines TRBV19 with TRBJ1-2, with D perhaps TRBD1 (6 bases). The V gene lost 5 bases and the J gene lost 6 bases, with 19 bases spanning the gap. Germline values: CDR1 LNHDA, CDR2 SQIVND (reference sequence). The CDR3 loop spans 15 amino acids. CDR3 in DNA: TGTGCCAGTAGTCCCGTCACCGGGACACAGAATGGCTACACCTTC. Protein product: CASSPVTGTQNGYTF.